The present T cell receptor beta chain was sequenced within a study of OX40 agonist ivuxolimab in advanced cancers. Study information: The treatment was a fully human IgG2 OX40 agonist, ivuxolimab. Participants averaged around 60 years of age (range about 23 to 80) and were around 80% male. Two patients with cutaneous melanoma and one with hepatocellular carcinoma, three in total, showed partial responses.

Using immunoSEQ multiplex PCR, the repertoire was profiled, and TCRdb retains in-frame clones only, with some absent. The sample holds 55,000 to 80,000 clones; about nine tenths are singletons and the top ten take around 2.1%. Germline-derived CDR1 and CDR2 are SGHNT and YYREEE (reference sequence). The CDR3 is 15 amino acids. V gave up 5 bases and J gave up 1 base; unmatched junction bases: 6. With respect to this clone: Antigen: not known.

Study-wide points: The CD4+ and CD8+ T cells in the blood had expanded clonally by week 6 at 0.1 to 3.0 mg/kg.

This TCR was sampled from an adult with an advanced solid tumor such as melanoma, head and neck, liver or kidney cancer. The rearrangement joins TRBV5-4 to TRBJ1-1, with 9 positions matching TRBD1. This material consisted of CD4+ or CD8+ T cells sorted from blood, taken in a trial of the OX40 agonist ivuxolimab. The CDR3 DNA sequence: TGTGCCAGCAGACAACAGGGGGCGTCGAACACTGAAGCTTTCTTT. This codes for CASRQQGASNTEAFF.